Listed below are T cell receptor beta chains from one sample, sequenced in a study of regulatory T cells in long-lasting Graves disease. Via MiXCR, TCRdb re-called the multiplex PCR reads, giving one row per CDR3 protein. The table has around 340,000 distinct CDR3 sequences, 20% seen once; the top ten hold less than 35%. The sequenced sample was peripheral blood mononuclear cells (PBMCs), obtained when the disease was refractory, from a patient treated with antithyroid drugs. The source is a female donor with Graves disease. The CDR3 runs from the conserved cysteine through the conserved F or W. D genes are given only for firm matches. Clone size is stated in some rows and not others, as once, few, many or a class when expanded.

CDR3 protein: CASSLVHSSYEQYF
CDR3 DNA: TGTGCCAGCAGCCTAGTACATAGCTCCTACGAGCAGTACTTC
V gene: TRBV3-1
J gene: TRBJ2-7
D gene: -
clone size: -

CDR3 protein: CASIKTGTGQETQYF
CDR3 DNA: TGTGCCAGCATTAAAACCGGGACAGGACAAGAGACCCAGTACTTC
V gene: TRBV28
J gene: TRBJ2-5
D gene: TRBD1
clone size: many

CDR3 protein: CAGSADSLTAEAFF
CDR3 DNA: TGTGCCGGCAGCGCGGACAGCCTAACCGCTGAAGCTTTCTTT
V gene: TRBV7-6
J gene: TRBJ1-1
D gene: -
clone size: few

CDR3 protein: CASSQEGGNYNEQFF
CDR3 DNA: TGTGCCAGCAGCCAGGAGGGGGGGAACTACAATGAGCAGTTCTTC
V gene: TRBV11-3
J gene: TRBJ2-1
D gene: -
clone size: once

CDR3 protein: CAWSPVRASGELFF
CDR3 DNA: TGTGCCTGGAGTCCCGTGAGGGCAAGCGGGGAGCTGTTTTTT
V gene: TRBV30
J gene: TRBJ2-2
D gene: -
clone size: -

CDR3 protein: CASSPGLAGGPGKNIQYF
CDR3 DNA: TGCGCCAGCAGCCCCGGACTAGCGGGAGGGCCCGGCAAAAACATTCAGTACTTC
V gene: TRBV4-1
J gene: TRBJ2-4
D gene: TRBD2
clone size: -

CDR3 protein: CASSSRTGVGELFF
CDR3 DNA: TGTGCCAGCAGCTCCCGGACAGGGGTCGGGGAGCTGTTTTTT
V gene: TRBV7-9
J gene: TRBJ2-2
D gene: TRBD1
clone size: few

CDR3 protein: CASSEITGGELFF
CDR3 DNA: TGTGCCAGCAGCGAAATCACGGGTGGGGAGCTGTTTTTT
V gene: TRBV7-3
J gene: TRBJ2-2
D gene: -
clone size: -

CDR3 protein: CATSDYNGANTGELFF
CDR3 DNA: TGTGCCACCAGTGATTACAACGGGGCGAACACCGGGGAGCTGTTTTTT
V gene: TRBV24-1
J gene: TRBJ2-2
D gene: -
clone size: few

CDR3 protein: CASSLRVQGYYGYTF
CDR3 DNA: TGTGCCAGCAGTTTAAGAGTACAGGGATACTATGGCTACACCTTC
V gene: TRBV28
J gene: TRBJ1-2
D gene: -
clone size: many

CDR3 protein: CASSQGFGEQYF
CDR3 DNA: TGTGCCAGCAGCCAAGGGTTTGGCGAGCAGTACTTC
V gene: TRBV3-1
J gene: TRBJ2-7
D gene: -
clone size: many

CDR3 protein: CASTLFWSRGSPLHF
CDR3 DNA: TGTGCCAGCACCCTATTCTGGTCACGGGGTTCACCCCTCCACTTT
V gene: TRBV7-2
J gene: TRBJ1-6
D gene: -
clone size: -

CDR3 protein: CASSVSGTGYTGELFF
CDR3 DNA: TGTGCCAGCAGCGTATCCGGGACAGGGTACACCGGGGAGCTGTTTTTT
V gene: TRBV9
J gene: TRBJ2-2
D gene: TRBD1
clone size: few

CDR3 protein: CASSYAFQAGASNQPQHF
CDR3 DNA: TGTGCCAGCAGTTACGCGTTCCAGGCGGGCGCGAGCAATCAGCCCCAGCATTTT
V gene: TRBV6-5
J gene: TRBJ1-5
D gene: -
clone size: -

CDR3 protein: CASSPRAQGGETQYF
CDR3 DNA: TGTGCCAGCTCACCCCGGGCCCAAGGCGGGGAGACCCAGTACTTC
V gene: TRBV18
J gene: TRBJ2-5
D gene: -
clone size: few

CDR3 protein: CASSGQGLKSPLHF
CDR3 DNA: TGTGCCAGCAGCGGACAGGGCTTGAAGTCACCCCTCCACTTT
V gene: TRBV7-6
J gene: TRBJ1-6
D gene: TRBD1
clone size: many

CDR3 protein: CASSPNGGLETQYF
CDR3 DNA: TGCGCCAGCAGCCCCAACGGGGGGCTGGAGACCCAGTACTTC
V gene: TRBV4-3
J gene: TRBJ2-5
D gene: -
clone size: few